This T cell receptor (beta chain) stems from a study of T cell changes during pregnancy in multiple sclerosis (dated by TCRdb to the late 2010s). Regarding the study in general: In women with multiple sclerosis, the researchers looked at how the T cell repertoire shifted as pregnancy progressed.

Library preparation was by the immunoSEQ multiplex PCR assay. TCRdb mirrors the immuneACCESS table, restricted to in-frame sequences. Some clones are absent from its copies; in checked studies, under half trace to an unresolved V gene, and the reason for the others is unknown. The table for this sample lists about 40,000 clones; approximately 94% of them were counted only once. The ten largest clones represent around 1.2% of the sample. Counted from cysteine to phenylalanine, this CDR3 has 11 amino acids. The sequence is cut down to CDR3 DNA, 33 bases in frame from base 1. The V and J ends are trimmed by 2 bases and 5 bases, leaving 3 bases between them. CDR1 and CDR2 were assigned from the germline V gene as SGHAT and FQNNGV. Notes on this clone: Its antigen is currently not known. No base quality information exists; no much larger clone differs at one position.

The clonotype was recovered from a female donor with multiple sclerosis, enrolled in a pregnancy study. Sequenced material: peripheral blood, taken before pregnancy. This chain joins TRBV11-2 to TRBJ2-5, with the D gene not confidently named. The bases are TGTGCCAGCAGCTTATATGAGACCCAGTACTTC. It specifies CASSLYETQYF.